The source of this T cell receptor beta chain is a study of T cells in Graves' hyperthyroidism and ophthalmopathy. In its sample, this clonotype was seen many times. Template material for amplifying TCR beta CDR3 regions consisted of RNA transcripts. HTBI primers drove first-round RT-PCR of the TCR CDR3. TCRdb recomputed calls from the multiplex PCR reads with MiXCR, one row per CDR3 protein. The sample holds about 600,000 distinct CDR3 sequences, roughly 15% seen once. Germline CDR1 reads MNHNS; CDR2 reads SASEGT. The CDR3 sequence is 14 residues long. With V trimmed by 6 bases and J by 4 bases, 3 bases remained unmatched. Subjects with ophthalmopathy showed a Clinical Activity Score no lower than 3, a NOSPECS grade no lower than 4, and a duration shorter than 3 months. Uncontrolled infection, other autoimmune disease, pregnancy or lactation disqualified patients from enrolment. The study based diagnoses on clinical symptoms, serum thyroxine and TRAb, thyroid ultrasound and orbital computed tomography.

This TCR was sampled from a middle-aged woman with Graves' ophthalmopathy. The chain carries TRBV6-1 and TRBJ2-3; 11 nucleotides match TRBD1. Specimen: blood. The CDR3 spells CASRVGQGADTQYF. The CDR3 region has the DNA TGTGCCAGCAGGGTGGGACAGGGGGCAGATACGCAGTATTTT.